Measured by frequency, the clone carrying this T cell receptor beta chain is medium-sized (0.01 to 0.1%). This entry belongs to a study of diagnostic markers for celiac disease. TCRdb reprocessed the reads and stores each CDR3 protein as one record, lacking DNA. The sample table includes roughly 1,100 distinct CDR3 sequences. CDR1 MDHEN and CDR2 SYDVKM come from the germline V gene. This CDR3 region has 15 residues. The origin of this receptor is a human donor. This table probably holds off-target reads from a library built for another chain. This rearrangement joins TRBV28 to TRBJ1-5; TCRdb calls TRBD1, which cannot be checked without DNA. Sequenced input: either unsorted cells or a sorted T cell fraction (not recorded which). The CDR3 here is CASSSTGQGDQPQHF. The full variable domain, with the rest looked up from reference TRBV28 and TRBJ1-5, is DVKVTQSSRYLVKRTGEKVFLECVQDMDHENMFWYRQDPGLGLRLIYFSYDVKMKEKGDIPEGYSVSREKKERFSLILESASTNQTSMYLCASSSTGQGDQPQHFGDGTRLSIL.